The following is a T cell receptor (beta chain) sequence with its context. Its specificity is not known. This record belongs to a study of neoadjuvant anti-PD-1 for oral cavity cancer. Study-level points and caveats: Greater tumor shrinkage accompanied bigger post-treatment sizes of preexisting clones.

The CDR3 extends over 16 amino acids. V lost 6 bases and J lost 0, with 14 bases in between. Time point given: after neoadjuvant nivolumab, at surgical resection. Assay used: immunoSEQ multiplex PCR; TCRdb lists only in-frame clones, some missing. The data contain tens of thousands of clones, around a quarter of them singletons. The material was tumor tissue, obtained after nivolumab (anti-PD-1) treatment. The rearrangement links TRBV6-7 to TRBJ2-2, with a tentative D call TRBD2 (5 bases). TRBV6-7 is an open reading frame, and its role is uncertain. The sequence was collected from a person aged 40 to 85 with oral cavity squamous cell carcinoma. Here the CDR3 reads CASSDSGSANTGELFF. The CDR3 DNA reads TGTGCCAGCAGCGATTCGGGATCCGCGAACACCGGGGAGCTGTTTTTT.